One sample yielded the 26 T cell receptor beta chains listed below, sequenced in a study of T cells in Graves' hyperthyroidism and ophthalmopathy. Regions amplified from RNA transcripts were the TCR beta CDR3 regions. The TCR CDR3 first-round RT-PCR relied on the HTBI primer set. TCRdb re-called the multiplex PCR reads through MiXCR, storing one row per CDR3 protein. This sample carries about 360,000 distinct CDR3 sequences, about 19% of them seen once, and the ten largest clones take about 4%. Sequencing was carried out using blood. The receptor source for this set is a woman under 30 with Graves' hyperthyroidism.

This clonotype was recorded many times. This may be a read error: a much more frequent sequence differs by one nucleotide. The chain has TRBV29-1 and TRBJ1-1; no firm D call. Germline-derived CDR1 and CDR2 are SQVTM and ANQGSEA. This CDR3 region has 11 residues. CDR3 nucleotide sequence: TGCAGCGCTGAAATAGGACCAAGAGCTTTCTTT. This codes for CSAEIGPRAFF.

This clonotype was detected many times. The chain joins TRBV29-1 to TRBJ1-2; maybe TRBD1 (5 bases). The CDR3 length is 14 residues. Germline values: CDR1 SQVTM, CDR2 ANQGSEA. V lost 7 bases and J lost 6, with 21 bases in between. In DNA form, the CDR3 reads TGCAGCGCCTGGAGTGGGTTTGGGGGAGATGGCTACACCTTC. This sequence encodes CSAWSGFGGDGYTF. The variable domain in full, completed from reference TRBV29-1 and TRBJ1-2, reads SAVISQKPSRDICQRGTSLTIQCQVDSQVTMMFWYRQQPGQSLTLIATANQGSEATYESGFVIDKFPISRPNLTFSTLTVSNMSPEDSSIYLCSAWSGFGGDGYTFGSGTRLTVV.

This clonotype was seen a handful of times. The DNA of the CDR3 is TGTGCCAGCAGCTTCGGACAGCGAACGGCTGAAGCTTTCTTT. Translated: CASSFGQRTAEAFF. This chain links TRBV12-3 or TRBV12-4 with TRBJ1-1, with D perhaps matching TRBD1 (6 bases). The CDR3 runs to 14 residues. V was trimmed by 6 bases and J by 6 bases, leaving 17 bases between them.

CDR3 in amino acids: CASSPRTVRGYTF. The CDR3 nucleotides are TGTGCCAGCTCACCTAGGACAGTGCGCGGCTACACCTTC. This rearrangement joins TRBV18 to TRBJ1-2, with D tentatively TRBD1 (6 bases). This CDR3 is 13 amino acids long. Germline V CDR1 and CDR2: KGHSH, LQKENI. V dropped 3 bases and J dropped 8 bases, with 13 bases sitting between them.

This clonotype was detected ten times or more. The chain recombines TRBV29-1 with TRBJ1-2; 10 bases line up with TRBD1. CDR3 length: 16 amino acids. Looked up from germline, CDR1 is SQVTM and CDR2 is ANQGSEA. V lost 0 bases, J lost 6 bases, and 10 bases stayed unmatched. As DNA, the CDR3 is TGCAGCGTTGAAGATTTGGGGACAGGGGTCGACGATGGCTACACCTTC. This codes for CSVEDLGTGVDDGYTF.

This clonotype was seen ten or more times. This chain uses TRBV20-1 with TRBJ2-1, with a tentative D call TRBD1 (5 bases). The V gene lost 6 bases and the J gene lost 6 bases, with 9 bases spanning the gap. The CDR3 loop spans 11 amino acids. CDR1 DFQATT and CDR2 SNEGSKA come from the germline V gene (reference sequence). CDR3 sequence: CSAQGVNEQFF. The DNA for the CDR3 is TGCAGTGCCCAAGGGGTCAATGAGCAGTTCTTC.

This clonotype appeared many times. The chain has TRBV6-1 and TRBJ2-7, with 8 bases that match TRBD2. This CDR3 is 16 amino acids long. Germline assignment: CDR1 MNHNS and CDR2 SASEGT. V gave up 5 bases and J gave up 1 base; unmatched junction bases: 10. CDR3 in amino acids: CASSKGISGVSYEQYF. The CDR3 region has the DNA TGTGCCAGCAGTAAGGGGATTAGCGGGGTATCCTACGAGCAGTACTTC.

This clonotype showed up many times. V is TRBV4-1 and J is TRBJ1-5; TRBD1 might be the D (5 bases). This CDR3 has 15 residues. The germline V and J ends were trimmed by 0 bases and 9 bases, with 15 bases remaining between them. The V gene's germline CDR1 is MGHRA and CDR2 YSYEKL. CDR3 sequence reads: CASSQDGTTARPQHF. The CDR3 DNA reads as TGCGCCAGCAGCCAAGATGGGACGACGGCTCGGCCCCAGCATTTT.

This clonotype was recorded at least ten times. CDR3 protein: CASSNPPYSGNTIYF. DNA of the CDR3: TGTGCCAGCAGCAATCCCCCATACTCTGGAAACACCATATATTTT. J is TRBJ1-3 and V is TRBV7-9; no firm D call. The CDR3 spans 15 residues. Germline V gives CDR1 SEHNR, CDR2 FQNEAQ (reference sequence). The V end lost 5 bases, the J end lost 0 bases, and 11 bases lay between the germline ends.

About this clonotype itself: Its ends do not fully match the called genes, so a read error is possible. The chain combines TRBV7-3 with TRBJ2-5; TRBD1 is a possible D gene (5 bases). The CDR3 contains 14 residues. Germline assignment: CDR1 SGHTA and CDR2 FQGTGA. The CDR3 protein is CASSLQGSAETKYF. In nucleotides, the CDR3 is TGTGCCAGCAGCTTACAGGGAAGCGCAGAGACCAAGTACTTC.

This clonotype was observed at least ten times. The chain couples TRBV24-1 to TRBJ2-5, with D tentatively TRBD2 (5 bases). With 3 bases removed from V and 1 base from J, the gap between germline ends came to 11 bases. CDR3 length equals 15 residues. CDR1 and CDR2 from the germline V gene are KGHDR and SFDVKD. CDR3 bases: TGTGCCACCAGTGATCGGCGGGTGGGCCAAGAGACCCAGTACTTC. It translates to CATSDRRVGQETQYF.

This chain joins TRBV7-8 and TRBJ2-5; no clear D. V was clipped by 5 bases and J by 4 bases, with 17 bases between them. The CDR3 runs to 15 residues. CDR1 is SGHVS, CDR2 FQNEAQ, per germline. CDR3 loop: CASSQPWAGGETQYF. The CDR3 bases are TGTGCCAGCAGCCAACCTTGGGCCGGCGGAGAGACCCAGTACTTC.

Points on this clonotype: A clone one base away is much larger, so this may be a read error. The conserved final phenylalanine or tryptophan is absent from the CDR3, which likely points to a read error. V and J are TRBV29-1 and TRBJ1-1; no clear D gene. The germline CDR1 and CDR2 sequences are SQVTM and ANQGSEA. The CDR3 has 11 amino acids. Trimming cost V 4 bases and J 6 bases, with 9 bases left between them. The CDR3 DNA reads TGCAGCGTTGGAAGACGTGCTGAAGCTTTCGTT. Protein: CSVGRRAEAFV.

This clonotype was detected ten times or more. CDR3 coding DNA: TGCAGTGCCCACGGAATACGTCACTATGGCTACACCTTC. It translates to CSAHGIRHYGYTF. The chain recombines TRBV20-1 with TRBJ1-2, with D hard to call. V gave up 6 bases and J gave up 3 bases, with 14 bases separating them. Germline V CDR1 and CDR2: DFQATT, SNEGSKA (reference sequence). This CDR3 spans 13 amino acids.

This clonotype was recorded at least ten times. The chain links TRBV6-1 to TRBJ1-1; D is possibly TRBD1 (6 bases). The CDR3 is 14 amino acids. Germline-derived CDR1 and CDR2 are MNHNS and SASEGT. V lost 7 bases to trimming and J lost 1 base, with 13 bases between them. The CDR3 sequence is CASTVMTGNTEAFF. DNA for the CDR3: TGTGCCAGCACCGTAATGACAGGGAACACTGAAGCTTTCTTT.

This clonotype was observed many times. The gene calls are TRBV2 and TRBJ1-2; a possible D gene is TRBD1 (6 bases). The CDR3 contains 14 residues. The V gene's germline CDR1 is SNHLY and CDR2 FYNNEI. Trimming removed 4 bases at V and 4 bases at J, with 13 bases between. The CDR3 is CASSVVGGSYGYTF. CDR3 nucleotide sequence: TGTGCCAGCAGTGTAGTAGGGGGTAGCTATGGCTACACCTTC.

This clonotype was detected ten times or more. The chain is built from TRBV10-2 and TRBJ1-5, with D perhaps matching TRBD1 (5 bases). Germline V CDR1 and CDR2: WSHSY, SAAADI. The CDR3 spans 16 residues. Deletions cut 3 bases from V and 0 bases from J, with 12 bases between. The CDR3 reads CASSDSGLYSNQPQHF. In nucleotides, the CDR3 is TGCGCCAGCAGTGATTCGGGGCTTTATAGCAATCAGCCCCAGCATTTT.

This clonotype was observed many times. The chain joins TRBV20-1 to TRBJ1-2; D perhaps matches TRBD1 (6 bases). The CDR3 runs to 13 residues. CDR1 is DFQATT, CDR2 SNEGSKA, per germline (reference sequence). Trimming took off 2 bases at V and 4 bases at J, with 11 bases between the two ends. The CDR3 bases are TGCAGTGCTAGAAAGGGCAGGGGCTATGGCTACACCTTC. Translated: CSARKGRGYGYTF.

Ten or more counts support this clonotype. The chain's CDR3 is CASSPLRGYEQYF. In DNA form, the CDR3 reads TGTGCCAGCAGCCCCCTCCGAGGGTACGAGCAGTACTTC. This chain uses TRBV3-1 with TRBJ2-7, with TRBD2 as a possible D gene (5 bases). The CDR3 is 13 amino acids. Trimming cost V 4 bases and J 4 bases, with 11 bases left between them. In germline, CDR1 is LGHDT, CDR2 YNNKEL (reference sequence).

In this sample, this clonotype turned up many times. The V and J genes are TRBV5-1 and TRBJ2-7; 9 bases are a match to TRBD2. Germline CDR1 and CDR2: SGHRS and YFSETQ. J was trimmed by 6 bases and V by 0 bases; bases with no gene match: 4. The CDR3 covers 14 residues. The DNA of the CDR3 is TGCGCCAGCAGCTTGGCCGTAGCGGGGGCCGAGCAGTACTTC. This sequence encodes CASSLAVAGAEQYF.

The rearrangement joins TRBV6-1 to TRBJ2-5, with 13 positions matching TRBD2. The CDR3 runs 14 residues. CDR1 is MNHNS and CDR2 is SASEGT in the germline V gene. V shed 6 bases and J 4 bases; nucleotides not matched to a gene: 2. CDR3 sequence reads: CASRGLAGRETQYF. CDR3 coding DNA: TGTGCCAGCAGGGGACTAGCGGGGCGAGAGACCCAGTACTTC.

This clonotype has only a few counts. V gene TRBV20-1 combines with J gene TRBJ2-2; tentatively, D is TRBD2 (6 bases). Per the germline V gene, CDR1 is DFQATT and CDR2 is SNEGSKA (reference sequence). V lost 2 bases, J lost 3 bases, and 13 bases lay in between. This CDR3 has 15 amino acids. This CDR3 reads CSARWGERDTGELFF. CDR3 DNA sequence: TGCAGTGCTAGATGGGGGGAAAGGGACACCGGGGAGCTGTTTTTT.

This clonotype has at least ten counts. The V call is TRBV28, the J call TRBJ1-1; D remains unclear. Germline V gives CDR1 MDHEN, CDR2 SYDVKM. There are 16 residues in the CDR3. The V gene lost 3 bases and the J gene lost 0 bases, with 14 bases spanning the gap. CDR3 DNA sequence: TGTGCCAGCAGTTTGTCGGGGAGGCGGGTGAACACTGAAGCTTTCTTT. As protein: CASSLSGRRVNTEAFF.

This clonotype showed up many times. In DNA form, the CDR3 reads TGTGCCAGCAGCTTAGATGGGACAGTCGCCATATATTTT. Translation gives CASSLDGTVAIYF. The chain is built from TRBV11-2 and TRBJ1-3; 7 bases line up with TRBD1. This CDR3 spans 13 amino acids. Germline V gives CDR1 SGHAT, CDR2 FQNNGV. J lost 11 bases, V lost 0 bases, and 4 bases had no gene match.

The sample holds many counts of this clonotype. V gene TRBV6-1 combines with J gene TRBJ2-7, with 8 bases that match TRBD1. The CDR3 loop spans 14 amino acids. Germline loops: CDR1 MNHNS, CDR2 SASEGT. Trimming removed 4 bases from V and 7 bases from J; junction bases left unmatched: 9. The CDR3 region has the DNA TGTGCCAGCAGTGGACAGGGGAGGTTATCTGAGCAGTACTTC. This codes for CASSGQGRLSEQYF.

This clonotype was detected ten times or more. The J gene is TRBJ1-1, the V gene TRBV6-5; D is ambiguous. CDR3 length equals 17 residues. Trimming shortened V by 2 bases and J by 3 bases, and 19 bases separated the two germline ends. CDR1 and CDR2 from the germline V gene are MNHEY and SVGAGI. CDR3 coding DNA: TGTGCCAGCAGTTACGAGGGTTTCCGGCCTGGTGACACTGAAGCTTTCTTT. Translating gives CASSYEGFRPGDTEAFF.